The 11 T cell receptor beta chains presented below share a single source sample, sequenced in a study of blood T cell repertoires in COVID-19 (dated by TCRdb to 2019 to 2021). The library was prepared using the immunoSEQ multiplex PCR assay. The source is immuneACCESS, and TCRdb retained only in-frame sequences with V and J called. Part of the clones is not carried over; for the studies checked, unresolved V genes explain less than half of this, and the remainder is unexplained. The sample yields about 63,000 clones; more than 75% were counted once. The top ten clonotypes cover roughly 47% of the sample. Sequencing was performed on peripheral blood. The receptors originated from a woman of 80 years or more with acute or convalescent COVID-19.

The chain recombines TRBV5-1 with TRBJ1-1; D is uncertain. V was shortened by 0 bases and J by 5 bases, with 8 bases between the two germline ends. The CDR3 extends over 13 amino acids. CDR1 and CDR2 (germline): SGHRS, YFSETQ. This CDR3 reads CASSLGPETEAFF. The CDR3 DNA is TGCGCCAGCAGCTTGGGCCCAGAAACTGAAGCTTTCTTT.

This clone was recorded a few times. The rearrangement joins TRBV30 to TRBJ2-7, with TRBD1 matching 9 bases. CDR3 length: 12 residues. V shed 8 bases and J 4 bases; nucleotides not matched to a gene: 6. Germline values: CDR1 GTSNPN, CDR2 SVGIG (reference sequence). As DNA, the CDR3 is TGTGCCGTCGACAGGGGGGGGTACGAGCAGTACTTC. Residues: CAVDRGGYEQYF.

The rearrangement joins TRBV27 to TRBJ2-5; the match to TRBD2 covers 10 bases. The CDR3 consists of 14 residues. The V segment lost 6 bases and the J segment 4 bases; nucleotides outside the gene matches: 5. The germline gives CDR1 MNHEY, CDR2 SMNVEV (reference sequence). The DNA of the CDR3 is TGTGCCAGCAGCCTAGCGGGAGCCACAGAGACCCAGTACTTC. Its protein product is CASSLAGATETQYF.

This rearrangement joins TRBV5-1 to TRBJ1-3; D perhaps matches TRBD1 (5 bases). Trimming removed 4 bases at V and 3 bases at J, with 14 bases between. The CDR3 is made up of 15 amino acids. CDR1 is SGHRS and CDR2 is YFSETQ in the germline V gene. CDR3 nucleotide sequence: TGCGCCAGCAGCCCGGTCCCAGGGTTTGGAAACACCATATATTTT. Protein product: CASSPVPGFGNTIYF.

The chain couples TRBV6-2 or TRBV6-3 to TRBJ2-7; perhaps TRBD1 as D (6 bases). The CDR3 runs to 12 residues. Germline V gene data show CDR1 as MNHEY and CDR2 as SVGEGT. Between the trimmed V and J ends, which lost 6 bases and 7 bases, there was a span of 13 bases. In DNA, the CDR3 is TGTGCCAGCAGCCCTCAGGGGATTGAGCAGTACTTC. Amino acids: CASSPQGIEQYF.

The chain joins TRBV5-5 to TRBJ2-3; D is perhaps TRBD1 (6 bases). Deletions cut 4 bases from V and 3 bases from J, with 15 bases between. The CDR3 runs to 15 residues. Germline-derived CDR1 and CDR2 are SGHKS and YYEKEE (reference sequence). The CDR3 sequence is CASSPAGVGTDTQYF. CDR3 bases: TGTGCCAGCAGCCCCGCAGGGGTAGGAACAGATACGCAGTATTTT.

This clone was counted only a few times. CDR3 sequence reads: CASSLGQGAATGELFF. Here the CDR3 DNA reads TGCGCCAGCAGCCTAGGACAGGGGGCGGCCACCGGGGAGCTGTTTTTT. The J gene is TRBJ2-2, the V gene TRBV5-1, with 11 bases fitting TRBD1. The V segment lost 4 bases and the J segment 4 bases; nucleotides outside the gene matches: 6. Germline V lookup: CDR1 SGHRS, CDR2 YFSETQ. The CDR3 has 16 residues. Based on the CDR3 plus reference TRBV5-1 and TRBJ2-2, the full variable domain is KAGVTQTPRYLIKTRGQQVTLSCSPISGHRSVSWYQQTPGQGLQFLFEYFSETQRNKGNFPGRFSGRQFSNSRSEMNVSTLELGDSALYLCASSLGQGAATGELFFGEGSRLTVL.

This clone has a handful of counts. The CDR3 DNA follows: TGTGCCAGCAGCTCGGGACTAGCCCAACCAGAGACCCAGTACTTC. Protein sequence: CASSSGLAQPETQYF. V usage is TRBV7-2 and J usage is TRBJ2-5; 9 bases line up with TRBD2. This CDR3 spans 15 amino acids. CDR1 is SGHTA and CDR2 is FQGNSA in the germline V gene. V was clipped by 4 bases and J by 4 bases; unmatched bases: 7.

This chain joins TRBV9 and TRBJ2-3, with TRBD1 as a possible D gene (5 bases). The CDR3 covers 15 residues. The germline V and J ends were trimmed by 0 bases and 2 bases, with 10 bases remaining between them. Per the germline V gene, CDR1 is SGDLS and CDR2 is YYNGEE. CDR3 in amino acids: CASSVDQGHTDTQYF. The CDR3 nucleotides read TGTGCCAGCAGCGTAGACCAGGGCCACACAGATACGCAGTATTTT.

V usage is TRBV28 and J usage is TRBJ2-5; D is perhaps TRBD2 (5 bases). This CDR3 has 14 residues. CDR1 is MDHEN and CDR2 is SYDVKM in the germline V gene. V lost 6 bases and J lost 5, with 16 bases in between. The CDR3 region has the DNA TGTGCCAGCAGACCCAGCGGCGACGGGGAGACCCAGTACTTC. It translates to CASRPSGDGETQYF.

The chain employs TRBV10-2 and TRBJ1-2; TRBD1 aligns across 7 bases. V shed 6 bases and J 5 bases; nucleotides not matched to a gene: 6. The CDR3 totals 13 residues. The germline CDR1 and CDR2 sequences are WSHSY and SAAADI. The CDR3 coding sequence is TGCGCCAGCAGCCAACAGGGGAGGTATGGCTACACCTTC. It is translated as CASSQQGRYGYTF.